Following are 11 T cell receptor beta chains from one sample sequenced in a study of control samples from healthy donors and cancer patients. Repertoires were generated with immunoSEQ multiplex PCR, while TCRdb's copy carries only in-frame clones and drops some. This table has approximately 110,000 clones, about 89% appearing once. Material for sequencing was blood. These receptors were obtained from a woman aged 18-30 years in good health.

Written as DNA, the CDR3 is TGTGCCAGCAGCTCAGGGACTGAAGCTTTCTTT. Protein sequence: CASSSGTEAFF. The V and J genes are TRBV7-2 and TRBJ1-1, with D tentatively TRBD1 (5 bases). CDR1 is SGHTA, CDR2 FQGNSA, per germline. Between the trimmed V and J ends, which lost 4 bases and 5 bases, there was a span of 5 bases. The CDR3 extends over 11 amino acids.

The genes are TRBV4-3 and TRBJ2-1; TRBD2 matches at 8 bases. V shed 3 bases, J shed 15 bases, and the junction held 19 bases outside the gene matches. This CDR3 has 16 amino acids. Per germline, CDR1 LGHNA and CDR2 YSLEER. The CDR3 region is CASSHQAGDGGARAFF. The CDR3 nucleotides are TGCGCCAGCAGCCATCAGGCCGGGGACGGGGGGGCCAGGGCGTTCTTC.

The gene calls are TRBV28 and TRBJ2-2, with 7 bases lining up with TRBD1. There are 16 residues in the CDR3. The trim removed 6 bases at V and 5 bases at J, leaving 12 bases unmatched. Germline loops: CDR1 MDHEN, CDR2 SYDVKM. CDR3 DNA: TGTGCCAGCAGCCGTCGCCTCGACAGGGTAACCGGGGAGCTGTTTTTT. Translating gives CASSRRLDRVTGELFF.

This clone was seen just once. The chain has TRBV3-1 (or the pseudogene TRBV3-2) and TRBJ1-3, with D unclear. Trimming stripped 1 base from V and 0 bases from J, with 16 bases between. This CDR3 is 18 amino acids long. The germline gives CDR1 LGHDT, CDR2 YNNKEL (reference sequence). The CDR3 bases are TGTGCCAGCAGCCAAGGGAAAAGGGTGCGGTACTCTGGAAACACCATATATTTT. Translation gives CASSQGKRVRYSGNTIYF.

This rearrangement joins TRBV27 to TRBJ2-7; TRBD1 matches at 7 bases. V shed 3 bases, J shed 4 bases, and the junction held 6 bases outside the gene matches. The germline V gene has CDR1 MNHEY and CDR2 SMNVEV (reference sequence). The CDR3 covers 14 residues. This chain's CDR3 is CASSFRDRAYEQYF. The CDR3 DNA is TGTGCCAGCAGTTTTAGGGACAGAGCTTACGAGCAGTACTTC.

This chain uses TRBV18 with TRBJ1-2; D remains unclear. The length of the CDR3 is 14 residues. The V end was cut by 3 bases, the J end by 8 bases, with 16 bases between. The germline gives CDR1 KGHSH, CDR2 LQKENI. The CDR3: CASSPVPGGQGYTF. Here the CDR3 DNA reads TGTGCCAGCTCACCGGTCCCAGGAGGGCAGGGCTACACCTTC.

CDR3 coding DNA: TGTGCCAGCAGCGTCACTCAGACTAGCGGGTTCACAGATACGCAGTATTTT. As protein: CASSVTQTSGFTDTQYF. The chain combines TRBV7-2 with TRBJ2-3, with TRBD2 matching over 10 bases. J lost 2 bases, V lost 5 bases, and 10 bases had no gene match. Looked up from germline, CDR1 is SGHTA and CDR2 is FQGNSA. The CDR3 has 17 amino acids.

This sequence joins TRBV18 and TRBJ1-1; D is unclear. Germline CDR1 reads KGHSH; CDR2 reads LQKENI. Trimming took 1 base from V and 0 from J, leaving 9 bases between them. CDR3 length equals 15 residues. CDR3 loop: CASSPRLDLNTEAFF. CDR3 nucleotides: TGTGCCAGCTCACCACGGTTGGATTTGAACACTGAAGCTTTCTTT.

This chain connects TRBV6-6 to TRBJ2-3, with 14 positions matching TRBD2. The CDR3 contains 16 residues. The germline V gene encodes CDR1 MNHNY and CDR2 SVGAGI (reference sequence). With 5 bases clipped from V and 5 bases from J, the junction kept 6 bases outside the gene matches. This chain's CDR3 is CASSRLAGGRGDTQYF. The CDR3 DNA sequence: TGTGCCAGCAGTCGACTAGCGGGAGGGCGGGGAGATACGCAGTATTTT.

Here the CDR3 reads CASSSGQSYEQYF. The CDR3 DNA sequence: TGTGCCAGCAGCTCTGGTCAGTCCTACGAGCAGTACTTC. The rearrangement joins TRBV7-9 to TRBJ2-7, with D uncertain. V dropped 4 bases and J dropped 1 base, with 8 bases sitting between them. Germline lookup yields CDR1 SEHNR and CDR2 FQNEAQ (reference sequence). The CDR3 spans 13 residues.

The rearrangement links TRBV7-3 to TRBJ2-5; tentatively, D is TRBD1 (5 bases). Germline CDR1 reads SGHTA; CDR2 reads FQGTGA. This CDR3 is built from 15 residues. V dropped 0 bases and J dropped 11 bases, with 19 bases sitting between them. CDR3: CASSLTGQMSEKQYF. As DNA, the CDR3 is TGTGCCAGCAGCTTAACGGGGCAAATGAGCGAAAAACAGTACTTC. The variable domain in full, completed from reference TRBV7-3 and TRBJ2-5, reads GAGVSQTPSNKVTEKGKYVELRCDPISGHTALYWYRQSLGQGPEFLIYFQGTGAADDSGLPNDRFFAVRPEGSVSTLKIQRTERGDSAVYLCASSLTGQMSEKQYFGPGTRLLVL.